The 27 T cell receptor beta chains below all came from one sample that was sequenced in a study of shared clonotypes between healthy human individuals. The data were produced by immunoSEQ multiplex PCR, yet TCRdb's version contains in-frame clones alone and is incomplete. Of a few million clones in the sample, about nine tenths were seen once. Sequenced sample: naive CD4+ T cells from PBMCs. Subset reported: CD45RA+ positively selected. Receptor source: a man aged 18-30 years in good health. Some clones in this sample may be carry-over from other donors' samples.

For this clone: The sample has other DNA sequences that encode this CDR3 too. The CDR3 DNA follows: TGTGCCAGCAGCCTCGGGACAGAGAACACTGAAGCTTTCTTT. Its translation: CASSLGTENTEAFF. The J gene is TRBJ1-1, the V gene TRBV7-2, with 7 bases identical to TRBD1. CDR1 and CDR2 from the germline V gene are SGHTA and FQGNSA. V dropped 5 bases and J dropped 1; count of bases not matched to a gene: 4. This CDR3 is 14 amino acids long.

The chain couples TRBV7-3 to TRBJ2-3; 8 bases match TRBD1. Trimming removed 2 bases from V and 4 bases from J; junction bases left unmatched: 8. Germline values: CDR1 SGHTA, CDR2 FQGTGA. This CDR3 has 16 residues. CDR3 amino acids: CASSLSGQGASDTQYF. The CDR3 nucleotides read TGTGCCAGCAGCTTATCTGGGCAGGGGGCATCAGATACGCAGTATTTT.

This rearrangement joins TRBV15 to TRBJ2-5, with 8 bases identical to TRBD1. Per the germline V gene, CDR1 is LNHNV and CDR2 is YYDKDF (reference sequence). Trimming at V came to 5 bases and at J to 5 bases, leaving 10 bases not matched to a gene. The CDR3 runs 15 residues. CDR3 coding DNA: TGTGCCACCAGCTCCAGACGACAGGGGTGGGAGACCCAGTACTTC. It is translated as CATSSRRQGWETQYF.

This clone was seen a single time. This sequence joins TRBV9 and TRBJ1-1; D might be TRBD1 (6 bases). Trimming left V 7 bases short and J 5 bases short, with 21 bases between. Looked up from germline, CDR1 is SGDLS and CDR2 is YYNGEE. This CDR3 region has 15 residues. The CDR3 protein is CASVLHGGEQTEAFF. As DNA, the CDR3 is TGTGCCAGCGTTTTACACGGGGGCGAACAAACTGAAGCTTTCTTT.

The chain couples TRBV5-1 to TRBJ1-4, with 8 bases lining up with TRBD1. This CDR3 comprises 14 residues. V shed 8 bases, J shed 8 bases, and the junction held 11 bases outside the gene matches. Germline V gene data show CDR1 as SGHRS and CDR2 as YFSETQ. Written as DNA, the CDR3 is TGCGCCAGTCGAGCCGGACAGGGCTCAGAAAAACTGTTTTTT. Translating it yields CASRAGQGSEKLFF.

V is TRBV28 and J is TRBJ2-4; the D is unclear. The V and J ends lost 7 bases and 0 bases respectively, with 10 bases between them. In germline, CDR1 is MDHEN, CDR2 SYDVKM. The CDR3 sequence is 14 residues long. In DNA, the CDR3 is TGTGCCAGCACCGCGGAGTTAGCCAAAAACATTCAGTACTTC. Protein sequence: CASTAELAKNIQYF.

The genes are TRBV19 and TRBJ1-5, with D possibly being TRBD1 (6 bases). Germline-derived CDR1 and CDR2 are LNHDA and SQIVND (reference sequence). The germline V and J ends were trimmed by 8 bases and 8 bases, with 22 bases remaining between them. CDR3 size: 15 residues. The CDR3 is CASVPGGYRGEPQHF. As DNA, the CDR3 is TGTGCCAGTGTACCCGGGGGCTATAGGGGGGAGCCCCAGCATTTT.

This sequence joins TRBV6-5 and TRBJ1-2; unclear D gene. Germline V gene sequence: CDR1 MNHEY, CDR2 SVGAGI. The CDR3 runs 14 residues. V lost 0 bases and J lost 5, with 10 bases in between. CDR3 nucleotides: TGTGCCAGCAGTTACTCAGGCGCAGCTTATGGCTACACCTTC. Amino acid sequence: CASSYSGAAYGYTF.

This clone was picked up one time. The chain uses TRBV30 and TRBJ1-2; tentative D call: TRBD1 (5 bases). The V and J ends lost 5 bases and 6 bases respectively, with 16 bases between them. This CDR3 region has 13 residues. The germline V gene has CDR1 GTSNPN and CDR2 SVGIG (reference sequence). CDR3 residues: CAWLGRRANGYTF. The CDR3 DNA reads TGTGCCTGGTTGGGACGGCGTGCAAATGGCTACACCTTC.

The J gene is TRBJ2-5, the V gene TRBV7-9, with 12 bases aligning to TRBD2. The CDR3 has 16 residues. V shed 5 bases and J 2 bases; nucleotides not matched to a gene: 6. The germline CDR1 and CDR2 sequences are SEHNR and FQNEAQ (reference sequence). Here the CDR3 reads CASSKRTSGTQETQYF. In DNA, the CDR3 is TGTGCCAGCAGCAAACGGACTAGCGGGACTCAAGAGACCCAGTACTTC.

This clone is a singleton in its sample. Additional DNA sequences in this sample encode the identical CDR3. This rearrangement joins TRBV11-3 to TRBJ2-7, with a tentative D call TRBD2 (5 bases). Germline CDR1 SGHNT, CDR2 YENEEA. V was shortened by 1 base and J by 1 base, with 8 bases between the two germline ends. The CDR3 runs to 14 residues. Written as DNA, the CDR3 is TGTGCCAGCAGCTTAGGCGGAGGATCCTACGAGCAGTACTTC. Amino acids: CASSLGGGSYEQYF.

The chain joins TRBV12-5 to TRBJ2-1, with a tentative D call TRBD2 (5 bases). V shed 5 bases and J shed 1 base, with 9 bases lying between them. The CDR3 sequence is 14 residues long. CDR1 LGHNT and CDR2 FRNRAP come from the germline V gene. The chain's CDR3 is CASGQDYSYNEQFF. The CDR3 DNA reads as TGTGCTAGTGGTCAAGACTATTCCTACAATGAGCAGTTCTTC.

CDR3 bases: TGTGCCAGGTACATGGACAGGCATCGCGATGGCTACACCTTC. This gives the protein CARYMDRHRDGYTF. The chain combines TRBV11-1 with TRBJ1-2, with 7 bases that match TRBD1. V gave up 9 bases and J gave up 6 bases; unmatched junction bases: 13. The germline gives CDR1 SGHAT, CDR2 FQDESV (reference sequence). The CDR3 is made up of 14 amino acids.

The chain combines TRBV18 with TRBJ2-3; D is unclear. Germline CDR1 KGHSH, CDR2 LQKENI. The CDR3 is made up of 14 amino acids. V shed 3 bases and J shed 5 bases, with 12 bases lying between them. The DNA of the CDR3 is TGTGCCAGCTCACCCATACTGACACTAGATACGCAGTATTTT. Translated, it gives CASSPILTLDTQYF.

The chain recombines TRBV14 with TRBJ1-4; the D is unclear. Per the germline V gene, CDR1 is SGHDN and CDR2 is FVKESK. Between the trimmed V and J ends, which lost 4 bases and 5 bases, there was a span of 17 bases. CDR3 length: 16 residues. The CDR3 loop reads CASSPGQISGNEKLFF. The CDR3 nucleotides read TGTGCCAGCAGCCCTGGGCAGATATCAGGAAATGAAAAACTGTTTTTT.

This chain connects TRBV18 to TRBJ2-3; TRBD2 matches at 7 bases. The junction had 9 bases not matched to a gene; V was cut back by 3 bases and J by 3 bases. The CDR3 has 16 amino acids. CDR1 and CDR2 (germline): KGHSH, LQKENI. The CDR3 here is CASSPSRGVRTDTQYF. CDR3 in DNA: TGTGCCAGCTCACCCAGTCGGGGGGTGAGGACAGATACGCAGTATTTT.

This chain joins TRBV28 and TRBJ2-1, with 10 bases identical to TRBD2. This CDR3 is 19 amino acids long. The V segment lost 4 bases and the J segment 9 bases; nucleotides outside the gene matches: 21. The germline CDR1 and CDR2 sequences are MDHEN and SYDVKM. In DNA form, the CDR3 reads TGTGCCAGCAGTTCCCCAGCGGGAGGGCAGGATTCCCTCTTTCTTGAGCAGTTCTTC. Its protein product is CASSSPAGGQDSLFLEQFF. Looking up the rest from reference TRBV28 and TRBJ2-1 gives the full variable domain: DVKVTQSSRYLVKRTGEKVFLECVQDMDHENMFWYRQDPGLGLRLIYFSYDVKMKEKGDIPEGYSVSREKKERFSLILESASTNQTSMYLCASSSPAGGQDSLFLEQFFGPGTRLTVL.

This chain uses TRBV25-1 with TRBJ2-4; 12 nucleotides align to TRBD2. The CDR3 has 18 amino acids. J gave up 0 bases and V 6 bases, and 9 bases lay outside the gene matches. Germline V gene sequence: CDR1 MGHDK, CDR2 SYGVNS. The CDR3 reads CASSLLAGGPLAKNIQYF. The DNA of the CDR3 is TGTGCCAGCAGCCTTCTAGCGGGAGGGCCGCTAGCCAAAAACATTCAGTACTTC.

The chain joins TRBV11-2 to TRBJ2-7; D is uncertain. Looked up from germline, CDR1 is SGHAT and CDR2 is FQNNGV. Trimming stripped 5 bases from V and 2 bases from J, with 13 bases between. This CDR3 has 14 residues. For the CDR3, the DNA is TGTGCCAGCAGCCAAGAAAGGAGTACCTACGAGCAGTACTTC. This sequence encodes CASSQERSTYEQYF.

This rearrangement joins TRBV5-6 to TRBJ1-3, with D possibly matching TRBD1 (5 bases). Germline V gene sequence: CDR1 SGHDT, CDR2 YYEEEE. V lost 7 bases, J lost 2 bases, and 19 bases lay in between. This CDR3 spans 16 amino acids. CDR3 sequence (DNA): TGTGCCAGCGCCTTTCGATTCGGGGGGGCTGGAAACACCATATATTTT. It yields the protein CASAFRFGGAGNTIYF.

The chain employs TRBV6-1 and TRBJ1-2; D perhaps matches TRBD1 (6 bases). Trimming pared 4 bases from V and 4 bases from J, leaving 13 bases between. CDR1 and CDR2 from the germline V gene are MNHNS and SASEGT. The CDR3 totals 14 residues. The CDR3 loop reads CASSVDRTFYGYTF. As DNA, the CDR3 is TGTGCCAGCAGTGTAGACAGGACCTTCTATGGCTACACCTTC.

Worth noting for this clone: Other DNA sequences in the sample encode the same CDR3. The chain's CDR3 is CASSPGQGGNQPQHF. The CDR3 coding sequence is TGTGCCAGCTCACCCGGACAGGGTGGAAATCAGCCCCAGCATTTT. The V and J genes are TRBV18 and TRBJ1-5, with 8 bases matching TRBD1. The CDR3 sequence is 15 residues long. Germline lookup yields CDR1 KGHSH and CDR2 LQKENI. The junction had 5 bases not matched to a gene; V was cut back by 3 bases and J by 4 bases.

This chain connects TRBV20-1 to TRBJ2-1; D gene ambiguous. From germline, CDR1 is DFQATT and CDR2 SNEGSKA (reference sequence). Trimming took off 5 bases at V and 16 bases at J, with 18 bases between the two ends. This CDR3 contains 11 residues. The CDR3 DNA sequence: TGCAGTGCTGAGTCCGGGCTCTTGAGCTTCTTC. Protein sequence: CSAESGLLSFF.

This clone was seen once. The chain links TRBV5-1 to TRBJ2-7, with D possibly matching TRBD1 (6 bases). Trimming removed 4 bases at V and 5 bases at J, with 13 bases between. The CDR3 length is 13 residues. Germline values: CDR1 SGHRS, CDR2 YFSETQ. CDR3 residues: CASSPYREDEQYF. DNA of the CDR3: TGCGCCAGCAGCCCTTACAGGGAAGACGAGCAGTACTTC.

The chain has TRBV5-4 and TRBJ1-4; D not resolved. Trimming removed 2 bases at V and 4 bases at J, with 6 bases between. CDR3 length equals 13 residues. The germline CDR1 and CDR2 sequences are SGHNT and YYREEE (reference sequence). CDR3 amino acids: CASSFSGNEKLFF. CDR3 DNA sequence: TGTGCCAGCAGCTTCTCCGGTAATGAAAAACTGTTTTTT.

The genes are TRBV2 and TRBJ1-3; D not resolved. V was pared by 7 bases and J by 0 bases, with 13 bases between. CDR1 and CDR2 (germline): SNHLY, FYNNEI. This CDR3 is built from 15 residues. The chain's CDR3 is CASTDRVGSGNTIYF. The CDR3 nucleotides are TGTGCCAGCACTGACCGCGTAGGCTCTGGAAACACCATATATTTT. The complete variable domain, with remaining parts taken from reference TRBV2 and TRBJ1-3, reads EPEVTQTPSHQVTQMGQEVILRCVPISNHLYFYWYRQILGQKVEFLVSFYNNEISEKSEIFDDQFSVERPDGSNFTLKIRSTKLEDSAMYFCASTDRVGSGNTIYFGEGSWLTVV.

This clone was counted a few times. The V call is TRBV6-1, the J call TRBJ1-5; the D is unclear. Trimming cost V 6 bases and J 1 base, with 13 bases left between them. The CDR3 sequence is 15 residues long. Germline CDR1 MNHNS, CDR2 SASEGT. CDR3 region: CASSWTSGSNQPQHF. The CDR3 region has the DNA TGTGCCAGCAGCTGGACCTCGGGCAGCAATCAGCCCCAGCATTTT.